A single sample gave rise to the 2 T cell receptor beta chains below, sequenced in a study of response to subunit inactivated influenza vaccine. TCRdb independently ran MiXCR on the RT-PCR reads; one entry per CDR3 protein. The top ten hold less than 7% of the sample, which has around 710,000 distinct CDR3 sequences, roughly 13% seen once. The specimen comprised PBMCs from blood, sampled less than 15 days before vaccination. These receptors originate from a man over 45 who received an inactivated influenza vaccine.

The chain carries TRBV6-5 and TRBJ1-3, with no clear D. CDR1 is MNHEY and CDR2 is SVGAGI in the germline V gene. Trimming stripped 0 bases from V and 1 base from J, with 10 bases between. CDR3 size: 16 residues. CDR3 sequence reads: CASSYSALGSGNTIYF. Here the CDR3 DNA reads TGTGCCAGCAGTTACTCCGCTTTGGGGTCTGGAAACACCATATATTTT.

The chain joins TRBV9 to TRBJ2-1; 7 bases fit TRBD2. J lost 2 bases, V lost 4 bases, and 18 bases had no gene match. CDR3 size: 19 residues. Germline V gene lookup returns CDR1 SGDLS and CDR2 YYNGEE. The CDR3 DNA sequence: TGTGCCAGCAGCCCACCGACCAATAGCGGGCCGAATCCCTACAATGAGCAGTTCTTC. It encodes CASSPPTNSGPNPYNEQFF.